This T cell receptor beta chain was profiled in a study of cytotoxic CD8 clonotypes in ibrutinib-treated CLL. Study at large: Among the patients, some eleven presented as relapsed/refractory and around 15 as treatment-naive; 17 showed unmutated IGHV. Broader study findings: At the start, clonality exceeded age-matched healthy donors and followed circulating CD8+ T-cell counts.

A word on this clone: Antigen unknown.

TCRdb keeps only in-frame clones here, not all; method: immunoSEQ multiplex PCR. Here the sample spans about 140,000 clones, roughly 90% being singletons. Germline CDR1 and CDR2: MNHEY and SMNVEV (reference sequence). V gave up 7 bases and J gave up 6 bases, with 16 bases separating them. This CDR3 is built from 14 residues. The clonotype originates from a human donor with chronic lymphocytic leukemia. The chain is built from TRBV27 and TRBJ1-5; D perhaps matches TRBD1 (5 bases). The sample here was PBMCs, taken after 12 months of ibrutinib treatment. In DNA form, the CDR3 reads TGTGCCAGCATGAACATGGGGGAGGGTCAGCCCCAGCATTTT. Its protein is CASMNMGEGQPQHF.